These 24 T cell receptor beta chains were sequenced from one sample in a study of identical twins. TCRdb re-called the 5' RACE reads with MiXCR, one entry per CDR3 protein. The sample carries hundreds of thousands of distinct CDR3 sequences, around 6.1% recorded once. Sequenced sample: naive T cells sorted from blood. Source of these receptors: a man between 18 and 35 years old in good health.

This clonotype was seen a handful of times. J is TRBJ2-1 and V is TRBV19, with 8 bases matching TRBD2. Germline CDR1 and CDR2: LNHDA and SQIVND (reference sequence). V shed 6 bases, J shed 2 bases, and the junction held 9 bases outside the gene matches. The CDR3 length is 16 residues. CDR3 sequence reads: CASRGKREKAYNEQFF. The CDR3 DNA reads TGTGCCAGTAGGGGCAAGCGGGAGAAAGCCTACAATGAGCAGTTCTTC.

In its sample, this clonotype was seen many times. V is TRBV20-1 and J is TRBJ2-2; 9 nucleotides agree with TRBD2. Germline assignment: CDR1 DFQATT and CDR2 SNEGSKA (reference sequence). V lost 3 bases, J lost 7 bases, and 18 bases stayed unmatched. CDR3 length equals 18 residues. The CDR3 loop reads CSARRIWRASGTGGELFF. CDR3 coding DNA: TGCAGTGCTAGGCGTATATGGCGGGCTAGCGGGACGGGCGGGGAGCTGTTTTTT.

This clonotype was seen at least ten times. V and J are TRBV12-3 or TRBV12-4 and TRBJ1-5; D gene ambiguous. The ends were cut back, 8 bases at V and 2 bases at J, with 10 bases in the middle. This CDR3 comprises 13 residues. This chain's CDR3 is CASGQERNQPQHF. In nucleotides, the CDR3 is TGTGCCAGCGGGCAAGAGCGCAATCAGCCCCAGCATTTT.

The sample holds many counts of this clonotype. This chain uses TRBV20-1 with TRBJ2-7; no clear D. V shed 2 bases and J shed 7 bases, with 12 bases lying between them. Germline values: CDR1 DFQATT, CDR2 SNEGSKA (reference sequence). The CDR3 is made up of 12 amino acids. In nucleotides, the CDR3 is TGCAGTGCTAGAACACCCCAGTCAGAGCAGTACTTC. Translating gives CSARTPQSEQYF.

In its sample, this clonotype was seen many times. The V gene is TRBV7-9, the J gene TRBJ2-1; TRBD2 aligns across 13 bases. Germline CDR1 reads SEHNR; CDR2 reads FQNEAQ (reference sequence). Trimming removed 6 bases from V and 8 bases from J; junction bases left unmatched: 7. The CDR3 is made up of 15 amino acids. The CDR3 DNA follows: TGTGCCAGCAGTCAACTAGCGGGAGGGGCCTATGAGCAGTTCTTC. Residues: CASSQLAGGAYEQFF.

This clonotype has ten or more counts. The CDR3 here is CASAPLTDIQYF. DNA of the CDR3: TGTGCTAGTGCCCCCCTAACAGACATTCAGTACTTC. This rearrangement joins TRBV12-5 to TRBJ2-4; no clear D. V was pared by 7 bases and J by 8 bases, with 12 bases between. Germline V gene data show CDR1 as LGHNT and CDR2 as FRNRAP. The CDR3 extends over 12 amino acids. The variable domain in full, completed from reference TRBV12-5 and TRBJ2-4, reads DARVTQTPRHKVTEMGQEVTMRCQPILGHNTVFWYRQTMMQGLELLAYFRNRAPLDDSGMPKDRFSAEMPDATLATLKIQPSEPRDSAVYFCASAPLTDIQYFGAGTRLSVL.

Only a few counts were recorded for this clonotype. CDR3: CATSRDWGAAGEQYF. For the CDR3, the DNA is TGTGCCACCAGCAGAGATTGGGGGGCCGCAGGCGAGCAGTACTTC. The rearrangement uses TRBV15 and TRBJ2-7; D possibly uses TRBD1 or TRBD2 (6 bases each). Germline V gene sequence: CDR1 LNHNV, CDR2 YYDKDF (reference sequence). The CDR3 has 15 amino acids. Trimming took off 0 bases at V and 6 bases at J, with 15 bases between the two ends.

The CDR3 is CASSVGGSGSGNEQFF. The CDR3 coding sequence is TGTGCCAGCAGCGTAGGCGGTAGCGGGAGCGGAAATGAGCAGTTCTTC. The chain has TRBV9 and TRBJ2-1, with 9 bases lining up with TRBD2. Trimming removed 0 bases from V and 7 bases from J; junction bases left unmatched: 8. The CDR3 runs 16 residues. CDR1 and CDR2 from the germline V gene are SGDLS and YYNGEE.

This rearrangement joins TRBV11-2 to TRBJ2-1; 8 bases are shared with TRBD2. CDR1 is SGHAT and CDR2 is FQNNGV in the germline V gene. V shed 3 bases and J 10 bases; nucleotides not matched to a gene: 8. This CDR3 has 14 residues. CDR3 amino acids: CASSFLAGREEQFF. In DNA form, the CDR3 reads TGTGCCAGCAGCTTCTTAGCGGGGAGGGAAGAGCAGTTCTTC.

This clonotype was detected only a few times. The rearrangement joins TRBV4-3 to TRBJ1-2; 7 positions match TRBD1. Germline V CDR1 and CDR2: LGHNA, YSLEER. The CDR3 loop spans 15 amino acids. V lost 0 bases to trimming and J lost 5 bases; unmatched junction nucleotides: 6. This CDR3 is CASSQDQLTGYGYTF. The CDR3 region has the DNA TGCGCCAGCAGCCAAGACCAACTGACAGGGTATGGCTACACCTTC.

This clonotype was counted between two and nine times. The genes are TRBV12-3 or TRBV12-4 and TRBJ1-1; D perhaps matches TRBD1 (5 bases). Trimming removed 3 bases from V and 1 base from J, with 12 bases in between. The CDR3 totals 15 residues. The CDR3 here is CASSLAGLENTEAFF. CDR3 DNA sequence: TGTGCCAGCAGTTTGGCAGGGTTGGAGAACACTGAAGCTTTCTTT.

The rearrangement uses TRBV5-6 and TRBJ1-1, with 7 bases matching TRBD1. The germline V gene encodes CDR1 SGHDT and CDR2 YYEEEE. V shed 4 bases and J 0 bases; nucleotides not matched to a gene: 9. The CDR3 extends over 16 amino acids. The CDR3 loop reads CASSPVNRGMNTEAFF. The CDR3 region has the DNA TGTGCCAGCAGCCCTGTGAACAGGGGAATGAACACTGAAGCTTTCTTT.

The chain has TRBV20-1 and TRBJ1-2; 7 nucleotides align to TRBD1. CDR1 and CDR2 (germline): DFQATT, SNEGSKA (reference sequence). The CDR3 covers 13 residues. V shed 6 bases and J 5 bases; nucleotides not matched to a gene: 9. The CDR3 sequence: CSAEAGTAYGYTF. DNA of the CDR3: TGCAGTGCAGAAGCCGGGACAGCGTATGGCTACACCTTC.

Many counts were recorded for this clonotype. V and J are TRBV4-1 and TRBJ1-1; D gene unclear. The germline V gene has CDR1 MGHRA and CDR2 YSYEKL. V was cut by 0 bases and J by 0 bases, with 11 bases left in between. The CDR3 runs 16 residues. CDR3 DNA sequence: TGCGCCAGCAGCCAAGAATCGAGGATCGTGAACACTGAAGCTTTCTTT. Its translation: CASSQESRIVNTEAFF.

This clonotype was observed a handful of times. The chain is built from TRBV4-1 and TRBJ2-1, with no clear D. The germline V and J ends were trimmed by 2 bases and 4 bases, with 9 bases remaining between them. Per germline, CDR1 MGHRA and CDR2 YSYEKL. The CDR3 loop spans 14 amino acids. The CDR3 DNA sequence: TGCGCCAGCAGCCAAACCGCCATATACAATGAGCAGTTCTTC. Protein: CASSQTAIYNEQFF.

This clonotype was detected ten times or more. J is TRBJ2-7 and V is TRBV7-9; D possibly uses TRBD1 or TRBD2 (5 bases each). There are 13 residues in the CDR3. Germline CDR1 reads SEHNR; CDR2 reads FQNEAQ (reference sequence). Deletions cut 5 bases from V and 3 bases from J, with 11 bases between. CDR3 bases: TGTGCCAGCAGCCCTAGCAGGGACTACGAGCAGTACGTC. Protein product: CASSPSRDYEQYV.

This clonotype came up a few times. The J gene is TRBJ2-3, the V gene TRBV6-1, with 13 bases fitting TRBD2. This CDR3 contains 16 residues. Germline loops: CDR1 MNHNS, CDR2 SASEGT. The V and J ends lost 8 bases and 2 bases, in that order; junction bases with no gene match: 7. CDR3 sequence: CASRRLAGGLTDTQYF. CDR3 DNA: TGTGCCAGCCGGAGACTAGCGGGAGGCCTCACAGATACGCAGTATTTT.

This clonotype was observed a few times. The chain employs TRBV5-1 and TRBJ1-2; 8 nucleotides agree with TRBD1. The CDR3 covers 15 residues. Germline-derived CDR1 and CDR2 are SGHRS and YFSETQ. The J segment lost 6 bases and the V segment lost 0 bases, leaving 7 bases of the junction unmatched. CDR3 nucleotide sequence: TGCGCCAGCAGCTTGGCAGGACAGGGCACGGATGGCTACACCTTC. Translating gives CASSLAGQGTDGYTF.

The rearrangement uses TRBV27 and TRBJ1-1; the D gene is possibly TRBD1 (6 bases). CDR1 is MNHEY, CDR2 SMNVEV, per germline (reference sequence). V lost 1 base and J lost 4, with 10 bases in between. The CDR3 is 14 residues long. CDR3 amino acids: CASSLWGGGTEAFF. CDR3 bases: TGTGCCAGCAGTTTATGGGGAGGGGGCACTGAAGCTTTCTTT.

This clonotype appeared a few times. The genes are TRBV20-1 and TRBJ1-2; D is possibly TRBD1 (5 bases). Trimming cost V 0 bases and J 2 bases, with 10 bases left between them. Germline V gives CDR1 DFQATT, CDR2 SNEGSKA (reference sequence). The CDR3 runs 14 residues. This chain's CDR3 is CSARDPRVNYGYTF. The DNA of the CDR3 is TGCAGTGCTAGAGACCCCAGGGTGAACTATGGCTACACCTTC.

This clonotype was detected ten times or more. This chain links TRBV3-1 with TRBJ1-2; D call uncertain. CDR3 length equals 12 residues. The germline V gene encodes CDR1 LGHDT and CDR2 YNNKEL (reference sequence). With 2 bases removed from V and 4 bases from J, the gap between germline ends came to 5 bases. DNA for the CDR3: TGTGCCAGCAGCCAATCTCGCTATGGCTACACCTTC. This gives the protein CASSQSRYGYTF.

This clonotype has at least ten counts. The genes are TRBV7-2 and TRBJ2-2, with unresolved D. The CDR3 length is 17 residues. V shed 4 bases and J shed 3 bases, with 18 bases lying between them. The germline V gene has CDR1 SGHTA and CDR2 FQGNSA. This CDR3 reads CASSSPFFRSDTGELFF. For the CDR3, the DNA is TGTGCCAGCAGCTCCCCCTTTTTCCGGTCGGACACCGGGGAGCTGTTTTTT.

This clonotype was observed at least ten times. The chain couples TRBV3-1 to TRBJ2-3; TRBD2 aligns across 9 bases. This CDR3 is 14 amino acids long. V dropped 4 bases and J dropped 6; count of bases not matched to a gene: 5. Looked up from germline, CDR1 is LGHDT and CDR2 is YNNKEL (reference sequence). The CDR3 DNA reads as TGTGCCAGCAGCCCCGGCGCGGGGGGGGATACGCAGTATTTT. Translating gives CASSPGAGGDTQYF.

On this clonotype: Since a much larger clone is just one base distant, this may be a read error. This chain uses TRBV5-1 with TRBJ2-2, with 8 bases fitting TRBD1. The CDR3 is made up of 14 amino acids. Per germline, CDR1 SGHRS and CDR2 YFSETQ. V was clipped by 6 bases and J by 2 bases; unmatched bases: 3. The CDR3 spells CASTQGANTGELFF. Here the CDR3 DNA reads TGCGCCAGCACCCAGGGGGCTAACACCGGGGAGCTGTTTTTT.